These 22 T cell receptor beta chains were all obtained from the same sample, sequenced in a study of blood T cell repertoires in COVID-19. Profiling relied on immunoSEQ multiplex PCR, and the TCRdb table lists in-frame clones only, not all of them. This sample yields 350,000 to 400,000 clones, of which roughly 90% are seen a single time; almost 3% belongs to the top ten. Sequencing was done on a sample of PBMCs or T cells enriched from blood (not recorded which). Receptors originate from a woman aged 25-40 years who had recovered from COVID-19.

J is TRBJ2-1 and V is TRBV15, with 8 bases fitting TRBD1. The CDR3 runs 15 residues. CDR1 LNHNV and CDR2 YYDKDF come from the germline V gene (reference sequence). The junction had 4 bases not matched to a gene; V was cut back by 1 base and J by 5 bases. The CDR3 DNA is TGTGCCACCAGCAGAGGCAGGGGGCTGAACAATGAGCAGTTCTTC. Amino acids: CATSRGRGLNNEQFF.

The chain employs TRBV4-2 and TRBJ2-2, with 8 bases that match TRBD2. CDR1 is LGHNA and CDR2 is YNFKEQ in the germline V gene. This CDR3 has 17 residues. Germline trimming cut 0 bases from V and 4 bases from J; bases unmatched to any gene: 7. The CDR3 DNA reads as TGTGCCAGCAGCCAAGATCGAAACGGGGGGGGCACCGGGGAGCTGTTTTTT. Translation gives CASSQDRNGGGTGELFF.

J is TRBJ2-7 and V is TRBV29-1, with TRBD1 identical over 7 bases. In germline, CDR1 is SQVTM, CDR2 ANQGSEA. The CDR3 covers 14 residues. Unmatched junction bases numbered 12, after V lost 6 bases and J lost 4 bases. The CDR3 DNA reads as TGCAGCGTGTCGGTGACAGGGCGCTTGTACGAGCAGTACTTC. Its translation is CSVSVTGRLYEQYF.

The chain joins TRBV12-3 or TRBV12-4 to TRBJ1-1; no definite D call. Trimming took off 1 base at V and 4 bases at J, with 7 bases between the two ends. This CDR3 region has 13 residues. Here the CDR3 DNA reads TGTGCCAGCAGTTTAGGGGAGGTCACTGAAGCTTTCTTT. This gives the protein CASSLGEVTEAFF.

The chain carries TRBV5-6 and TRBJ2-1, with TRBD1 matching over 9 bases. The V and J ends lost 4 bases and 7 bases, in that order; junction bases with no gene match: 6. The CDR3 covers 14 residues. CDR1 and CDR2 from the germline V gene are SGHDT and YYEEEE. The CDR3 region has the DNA TGTGCCAGCAGCCCGGGACAGGGTTGGAATGAGCAGTTCTTC. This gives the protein CASSPGQGWNEQFF.

CDR3 nucleotide sequence: TGTGCCAGCAGTTCCTCGGGACCCCCGGAGCGTAACAGGGGGCAGTTCTTC. Residues: CASSSSGPPERNRGQFF. The chain links TRBV27 to TRBJ2-1, with TRBD1 identical over 7 bases. From germline, CDR1 is MNHEY and CDR2 SMNVEV (reference sequence). Losses at the gene ends were 4 bases for V and 12 bases for J; bases not matched to a gene: 21. This CDR3 spans 17 amino acids.

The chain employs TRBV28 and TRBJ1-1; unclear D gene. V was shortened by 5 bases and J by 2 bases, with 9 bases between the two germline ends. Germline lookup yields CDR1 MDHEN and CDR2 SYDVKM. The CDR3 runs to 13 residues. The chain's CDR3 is CASSPPHNTEAFF. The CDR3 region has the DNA TGTGCCAGCAGTCCCCCCCATAACACTGAAGCTTTCTTT.

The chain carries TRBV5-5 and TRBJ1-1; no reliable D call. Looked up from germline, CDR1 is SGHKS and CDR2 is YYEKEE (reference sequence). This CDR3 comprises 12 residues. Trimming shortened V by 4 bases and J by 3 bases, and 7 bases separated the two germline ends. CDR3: CASSVGDTEAFF. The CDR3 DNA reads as TGTGCCAGCAGCGTCGGGGACACTGAAGCTTTCTTT.

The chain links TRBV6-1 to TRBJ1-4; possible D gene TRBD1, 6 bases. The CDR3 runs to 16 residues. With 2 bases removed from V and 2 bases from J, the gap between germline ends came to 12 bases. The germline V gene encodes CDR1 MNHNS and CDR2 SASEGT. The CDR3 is CASSEFGGATNEKLFF. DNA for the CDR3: TGTGCCAGCAGTGAATTTGGGGGGGCGACTAATGAAAAACTGTTTTTT.

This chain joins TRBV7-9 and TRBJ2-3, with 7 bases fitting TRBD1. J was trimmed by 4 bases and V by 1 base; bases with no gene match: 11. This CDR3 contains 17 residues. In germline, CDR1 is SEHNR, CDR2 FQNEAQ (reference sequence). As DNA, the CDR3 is TGTGCCAGCAGCTTAGTATATACAGGGGAAACCGCAGATACGCAGTATTTT. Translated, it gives CASSLVYTGETADTQYF.

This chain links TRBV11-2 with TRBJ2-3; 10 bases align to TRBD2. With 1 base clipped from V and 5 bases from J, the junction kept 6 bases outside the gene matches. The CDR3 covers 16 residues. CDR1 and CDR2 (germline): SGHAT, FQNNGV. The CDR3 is CASSLVSGRVGDTQYF. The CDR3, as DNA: TGTGCCAGCAGCTTAGTGAGCGGGAGGGTGGGAGATACGCAGTATTTT. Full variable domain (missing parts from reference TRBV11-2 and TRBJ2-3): EAGVAQSPRYKIIEKRQSVAFWCNPISGHATLYWYQQILGQGPKLLIQFQNNGVVDDSQLPKDRFSAERLKGVDSTLKIQPAKLEDSAVYLCASSLVSGRVGDTQYFGPGTRLTVL.

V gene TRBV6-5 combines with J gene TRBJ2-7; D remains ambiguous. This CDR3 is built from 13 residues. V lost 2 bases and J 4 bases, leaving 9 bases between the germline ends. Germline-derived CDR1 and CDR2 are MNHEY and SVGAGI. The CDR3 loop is CASSYQVLYEQYF. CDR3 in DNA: TGTGCCAGCAGTTACCAGGTTCTATACGAGCAGTACTTC.

The CDR3 nucleotides read TGTGCCAGCAGCCATCCACTTGGGGGCAGGGTCACTGAAGCTTTCTTT. This sequence encodes CASSHPLGGRVTEAFF. The chain combines TRBV13 with TRBJ1-1; possibly TRBD1 for D (6 bases). Between the trimmed V and J ends, which lost 5 bases and 4 bases, there was a span of 20 bases. CDR1 is PRHDT and CDR2 is FYEKMQ in the germline V gene (reference sequence). The CDR3 totals 16 residues.

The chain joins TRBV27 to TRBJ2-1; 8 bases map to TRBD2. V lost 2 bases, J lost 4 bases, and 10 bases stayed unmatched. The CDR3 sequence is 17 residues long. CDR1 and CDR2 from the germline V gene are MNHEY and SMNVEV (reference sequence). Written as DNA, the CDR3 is TGTGCCAGCAGTTTAAAGTACGTAGCGGGGACATACAATGAGCAGTTCTTC. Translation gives CASSLKYVAGTYNEQFF.

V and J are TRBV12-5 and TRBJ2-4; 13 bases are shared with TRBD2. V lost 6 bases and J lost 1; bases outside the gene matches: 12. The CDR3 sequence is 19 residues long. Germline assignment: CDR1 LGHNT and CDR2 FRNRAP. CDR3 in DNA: TGTGCTAGTGGCCCCCCACTAGCGGGAGGGTGGCATGCCAAAAACATTCAGTACTTC. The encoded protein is CASGPPLAGGWHAKNIQYF.

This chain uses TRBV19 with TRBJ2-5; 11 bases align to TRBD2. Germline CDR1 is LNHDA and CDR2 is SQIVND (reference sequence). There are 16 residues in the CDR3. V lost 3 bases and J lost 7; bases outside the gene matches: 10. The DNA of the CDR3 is TGTGCCAGTAGTATTACTAGCGGGAGATGGTCTGGGACCCAGTACTTC. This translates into CASSITSGRWSGTQYF.

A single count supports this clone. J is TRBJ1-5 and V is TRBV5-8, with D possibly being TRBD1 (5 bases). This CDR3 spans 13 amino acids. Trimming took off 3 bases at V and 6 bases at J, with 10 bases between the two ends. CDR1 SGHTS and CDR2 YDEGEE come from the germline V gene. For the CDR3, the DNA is TGTGCCAGCAGCTCCAGGGAGGTTCAGCCCCAGCATTTT. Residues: CASSSREVQPQHF.

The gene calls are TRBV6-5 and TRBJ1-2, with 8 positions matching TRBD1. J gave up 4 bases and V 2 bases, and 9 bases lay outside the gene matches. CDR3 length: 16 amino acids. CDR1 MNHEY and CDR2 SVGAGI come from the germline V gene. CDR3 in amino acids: CASSYTWTGNTYGYTF. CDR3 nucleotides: TGTGCCAGCAGTTACACTTGGACAGGGAATACCTATGGCTACACCTTC.

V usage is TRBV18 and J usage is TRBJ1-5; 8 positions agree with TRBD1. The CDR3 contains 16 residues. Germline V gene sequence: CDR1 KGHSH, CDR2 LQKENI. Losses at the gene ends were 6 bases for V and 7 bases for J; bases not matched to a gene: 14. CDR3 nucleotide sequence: TGTGCCAGCTCGCAGACCGACAGGGGTTTGGGACAGCCCCAGCATTTT. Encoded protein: CASSQTDRGLGQPQHF.

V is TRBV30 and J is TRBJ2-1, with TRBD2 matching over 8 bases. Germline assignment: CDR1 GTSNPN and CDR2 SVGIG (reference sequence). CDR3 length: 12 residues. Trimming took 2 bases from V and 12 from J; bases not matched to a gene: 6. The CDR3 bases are TGTGCCTGGAGTTTGGCGGGGGGAGCGCAGTTCTTC. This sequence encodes CAWSLAGGAQFF.

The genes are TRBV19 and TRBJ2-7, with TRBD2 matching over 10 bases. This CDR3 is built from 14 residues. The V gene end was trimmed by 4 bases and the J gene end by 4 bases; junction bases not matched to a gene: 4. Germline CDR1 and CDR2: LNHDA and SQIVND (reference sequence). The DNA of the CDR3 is TGTGCCAGTAGTACCGGGACTAGCGTTTACGAGCAGTACTTC. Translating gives CASSTGTSVYEQYF.

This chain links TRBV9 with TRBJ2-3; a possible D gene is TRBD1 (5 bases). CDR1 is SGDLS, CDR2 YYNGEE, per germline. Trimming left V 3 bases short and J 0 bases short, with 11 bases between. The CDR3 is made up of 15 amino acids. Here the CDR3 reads CASSGRTTSTDTQYF. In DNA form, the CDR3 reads TGTGCCAGCAGCGGCCGGACAACTAGCACAGATACGCAGTATTTT. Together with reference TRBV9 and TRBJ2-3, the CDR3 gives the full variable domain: DSGVTQTPKHLITATGQRVTLRCSPRSGDLSVYWYQQSLDQGLQFLIQYYNGEERAKGNILERFSAQQFPDLHSELNLSSLELGDSALYFCASSGRTTSTDTQYFGPGTRLTVL.